Presented here are 27 T cell receptor beta chains from one specimen sequenced in a study of somatic mutations in cytotoxic T cells in rheumatoid arthritis. Some clones are missing from TCRdb's copy, which holds only in-frame ones; the method was immunoSEQ multiplex PCR. The sample shows about 14,000 clones, 60% to 85% of them seen only once. The sequenced sample consisted of CD8+ T cells sorted from blood. These receptors came from an adult with rheumatoid arthritis.

With regard to this clone: Because the CDR3 is missing its conserved closing phenylalanine or tryptophan, this is likely a read error. The genes are TRBV4-1 and TRBJ1-1; D remains unclear. Germline V gene lookup returns CDR1 MGHRA and CDR2 YSYEKL. This CDR3 has 13 residues. Trimming took off 0 bases at V and 8 bases at J, with 10 bases between the two ends. CDR3 loop: CASSQDMGREAFS. DNA for the CDR3: TGCGCCAGCAGCCAAGATATGGGGAGAGAAGCTTTCTCT.

CDR3 residues: CASSSGDTGELFF. The DNA of the CDR3 is TGTGCCAGCAGTTCTGGGGACACCGGGGAGCTGTTTTTT. The chain recombines TRBV6-1 with TRBJ2-2; D not resolved. Trimming stripped 5 bases from V and 3 bases from J, with 7 bases between. The CDR3 contains 13 residues. Germline-derived CDR1 and CDR2 are MNHNS and SASEGT.

The chain couples TRBV4-1 to TRBJ1-2, with D unresolved. Germline V gene data show CDR1 as MGHRA and CDR2 as YSYEKL. This CDR3 region has 14 residues. The ends were cut back, 8 bases at V and 3 bases at J, with 16 bases in the middle. The CDR3 region has the DNA TGCGCCAGCGGTGGTTTTTCCCGCGACTATGGCTACACCTTC. Protein: CASGGFSRDYGYTF.

About this clone: The same CDR3 also results from other DNA sequences found in this sample. This rearrangement joins TRBV27 to TRBJ2-1, with D possibly being TRBD2 (5 bases). Trimming took 5 bases from V and 0 from J, leaving 14 bases between them. Germline V CDR1 and CDR2: MNHEY, SMNVEV (reference sequence). The CDR3 is made up of 16 amino acids. CDR3 protein: CASSLEGTGSYNEQFF. The CDR3 DNA is TGTGCCAGCAGTCTAGAGGGCACGGGCTCCTACAATGAGCAGTTCTTC.

The chain joins TRBV10-3 to TRBJ1-4; D is unclear. This CDR3 comprises 14 residues. The V end lost 3 bases, the J end lost 1 base, and 6 bases lay between the germline ends. Germline-derived CDR1 and CDR2 are ENHRY and SYGVKD. CDR3 in DNA: TGTGCCATCAGTGACACACAAACTAATGAAAAACTGTTTTTT. Its translation: CAISDTQTNEKLFF.

The rearrangement uses TRBV15 and TRBJ1-3; D perhaps matches TRBD1 (6 bases). The CDR3 runs 16 residues. The germline V and J ends were trimmed by 0 bases and 4 bases, with 13 bases remaining between them. Germline V gives CDR1 LNHNV, CDR2 YYDKDF (reference sequence). CDR3 residues: CATSRDLGTLGNTIYF. The CDR3 DNA is TGTGCCACCAGCAGAGACCTCGGGACATTAGGAAACACCATATATTTT.

The chain carries TRBV10-1 and TRBJ2-1; D not resolved. CDR3 length equals 11 residues. Per germline, CDR1 WNHNN and CDR2 SYGVQD (reference sequence). The ends were cut back, 4 bases at V and 5 bases at J, with 3 bases in the middle. CDR3 loop: CASSGDNEQFF. In nucleotides, the CDR3 is TGCGCCAGCAGTGGAGACAATGAGCAGTTCTTC.

A remark on this clone: Just one base apart from a much larger clone, this may be a read error. The chain links TRBV2 to TRBJ1-5, with 7 bases identical to TRBD1. CDR1 is SNHLY and CDR2 is FYNNEI in the germline V gene. Losses at the gene ends were 6 bases for V and 1 base for J; bases not matched to a gene: 3. CDR3 length: 14 amino acids. CDR3 in DNA: TGTGCCAGCAGAAAGACAGGGAGCAATCAGCCCCAGCATTTT. It encodes CASRKTGSNQPQHF.

The J gene is TRBJ2-3, the V gene TRBV2; 8 positions agree with TRBD1. Germline V gene data show CDR1 as SNHLY and CDR2 as FYNNEI. The length of the CDR3 is 14 residues. V shed 8 bases and J 1 base; nucleotides not matched to a gene: 5. The CDR3 is CASSGGQGTDTQYF. The CDR3 nucleotides read TGTGCCAGCTCAGGGGGACAGGGCACAGATACGCAGTATTTT.

The gene calls are TRBV4-1 and TRBJ1-2, with TRBD1 matching over 9 bases. The trim removed 1 base at V and 2 bases at J, leaving 8 bases unmatched. CDR1 and CDR2 (germline): MGHRA, YSYEKL. The length of the CDR3 is 17 residues. CDR3 loop: CASSQAGTGRGNYGYTF. Here the CDR3 DNA reads TGCGCCAGCAGCCAAGCCGGGACAGGGCGAGGGAACTATGGCTACACCTTC.

The rearrangement joins TRBV7-6 to TRBJ1-4; D not resolved. Per germline, CDR1 SGHVS and CDR2 FNYEAQ. This CDR3 is 15 amino acids long. The V end lost 2 bases, the J end lost 5 bases, and 12 bases lay between the germline ends. DNA for the CDR3: TGTGCCAGCAGCTTATTCGGCGGGTCGAATGAAAAACTGTTTTTT. This codes for CASSLFGGSNEKLFF.

The chain recombines TRBV6-5 with TRBJ2-5, with a weak D call TRBD1 (6 bases). The CDR3 length is 14 residues. Trimming took off 7 bases at V and 4 bases at J, with 16 bases between the two ends. The V gene's germline CDR1 is MNHEY and CDR2 SVGAGI. CDR3 sequence (DNA): TGTGCCAGCAAGACATGGACAGACGGAGAGACCCAGTACTTC. Amino acid sequence: CASKTWTDGETQYF.

The chain is built from TRBV7-9 and TRBJ1-2; weak D call: TRBD1 (5 bases). The length of the CDR3 is 16 residues. Trimming left V 6 bases short and J 2 bases short, with 19 bases between. Germline lookup yields CDR1 SEHNR and CDR2 FQNEAQ (reference sequence). The CDR3 region has the DNA TGTGCCAGCAGGGCCGGGACGGACCCTTCAAACTATGGCTACACCTTC. Its protein product is CASRAGTDPSNYGYTF.

The gene calls are TRBV11-2 and TRBJ2-3, with D possibly TRBD1 on 6 matching bases. The CDR3 loop spans 12 amino acids. Germline values: CDR1 SGHAT, CDR2 FQNNGV. V was clipped by 6 bases and J by 6 bases, with 10 bases between them. The CDR3 DNA is TGTGCCAGCAGATCAGGGGCGGATACGCAGTATTTT. The encoded protein is CASRSGADTQYF.

The rearrangement links TRBV28 to TRBJ2-4; a possible D gene is TRBD2 (6 bases). With 3 bases removed from V and 1 base from J, the gap between germline ends came to 10 bases. CDR1 MDHEN and CDR2 SYDVKM come from the germline V gene. This CDR3 has 15 residues. The CDR3 region has the DNA TGTGCCAGCAGTTTGCGGGGAAGGGCCAAAAACATTCAGTACTTC. This encodes CASSLRGRAKNIQYF.

CDR3 sequence: CASSQDGQQSEAFF. The CDR3 coding sequence is TGCGCCAGCAGCCAAGATGGGCAGCAAAGTGAAGCTTTCTTT. The V and J genes are TRBV4-1 and TRBJ1-1; D gene ambiguous. This CDR3 region has 14 residues. Trimming shortened V by 0 bases and J by 7 bases, and 12 bases separated the two germline ends. Germline lookup yields CDR1 MGHRA and CDR2 YSYEKL.

V gene TRBV5-1 combines with J gene TRBJ2-1, with D hard to call. V was clipped by 3 bases and J by 6 bases, with 4 bases between them. Germline-derived CDR1 and CDR2 are SGHRS and YFSETQ. The CDR3 runs 11 residues. The CDR3 spells CASSSPNEQFF. In DNA, the CDR3 is TGCGCCAGCAGCTCACCCAATGAGCAGTTCTTC.

The CDR3 reads CAGGRGIGELFF. CDR3 in DNA: TGTGCCGGTGGCAGGGGCATCGGGGAGCTGTTTTTT. This rearrangement joins TRBV28 to TRBJ2-2; perhaps TRBD1 as D (6 bases). CDR3 length: 12 amino acids. Germline lookup yields CDR1 MDHEN and CDR2 SYDVKM. Trimming removed 11 bases at V and 7 bases at J, with 14 bases between.

CDR3 sequence (DNA): TGTGCCAGCAGTGTCGGACTAGCGGCGAACACCGGGGAGCTGTTTTTT. Translation: CASSVGLAANTGELFF. V gene TRBV2 combines with J gene TRBJ2-2; 10 bases line up with TRBD2. Trimming cost V 4 bases and J 0 bases; bases outside gene matches: 2. Germline CDR1 SNHLY, CDR2 FYNNEI. CDR3 length equals 16 residues.

This chain joins TRBV2 and TRBJ1-1; D remains unclear. CDR1 is SNHLY and CDR2 is FYNNEI in the germline V gene. CDR3 size: 15 residues. With 2 bases removed from V and 1 base from J, the gap between germline ends came to 11 bases. CDR3 loop: CASSEFLGENTEAFF. CDR3 nucleotide sequence: TGTGCCAGCAGTGAATTTCTCGGGGAGAACACTGAAGCTTTCTTT.

The V gene is TRBV11-2, the J gene TRBJ2-1; D is ambiguous. The CDR3 runs 12 residues. The V end was cut by 3 bases, the J end by 1 base, with 1 base between. Germline lookup yields CDR1 SGHAT and CDR2 FQNNGV. CDR3 region: CASSLSYNEQFF. The CDR3 region has the DNA TGTGCCAGCAGCTTGTCCTACAATGAGCAGTTCTTC.

This chain joins TRBV2 and TRBJ2-7, with a tentative D call TRBD2 (5 bases). Germline loops: CDR1 SNHLY, CDR2 FYNNEI. CDR3 length: 15 residues. V gave up 1 base and J gave up 4 bases, with 14 bases separating them. Here the CDR3 DNA reads TGTGCCAGCAGTGAAGAGGAGGCAATTGGGTACGAGCAGTACTTC. The encoded protein is CASSEEEAIGYEQYF.

This clone was observed a few times. The CDR3 DNA follows: TGTGCCAGCAGAAAACAGGGGACGGTCTACGAGCAGTACGTC. Its translation: CASRKQGTVYEQYV. This rearrangement joins TRBV28 to TRBJ2-7; 7 bases line up with TRBD1. The CDR3 has 14 residues. The germline V gene encodes CDR1 MDHEN and CDR2 SYDVKM. Trimming cost V 6 bases and J 3 bases; bases outside gene matches: 8.

V gene TRBV7-6 combines with J gene TRBJ2-2; D is ambiguous. The V gene's germline CDR1 is SGHVS and CDR2 FNYEAQ. V was trimmed by 1 base and J by 2 bases, leaving 11 bases between them. CDR3 length: 16 amino acids. The CDR3 is CASSLEGSVNTGELFF. CDR3 DNA sequence: TGTGCCAGCAGCTTAGAAGGGTCAGTTAACACCGGGGAGCTGTTTTTT. Supplemented by reference TRBV7-6 and TRBJ2-2, the full variable domain reads GAGVSQSPRYKVTKRGQDVALRCDPISGHVSLYWYRQALGQGPEFLTYFNYEAQQDKSGLPNDRFSAERPEGSISTLTIQRTEQRDSAMYRCASSLEGSVNTGELFFGEGSRLTVL.

The rearrangement joins TRBV7-3 to TRBJ2-5; D gene unclear. The CDR3 extends over 13 amino acids. The germline CDR1 and CDR2 sequences are SGHTA and FQGTGA. With 2 bases removed from V and 3 bases from J, the gap between germline ends came to 7 bases. The CDR3 loop is CASSLYQEETQYF. The CDR3 coding sequence is TGTGCCAGCAGCTTATACCAGGAAGAGACCCAGTACTTC. Full variable domain (remainder filled in from reference TRBV7-3 and TRBJ2-5): GAGVSQTPSNKVTEKGKYVELRCDPISGHTALYWYRQSLGQGPEFLIYFQGTGAADDSGLPNDRFFAVRPEGSVSTLKIQRTERGDSAVYLCASSLYQEETQYFGPGTRLLVL.

A single count supports this clone. The rearrangement uses TRBV5-1 and TRBJ2-1; 9 bases line up with TRBD1. The V segment lost 4 bases and the J segment 7 bases; nucleotides outside the gene matches: 9. Germline loops: CDR1 SGHRS, CDR2 YFSETQ. The CDR3 covers 15 residues. The CDR3 DNA reads TGCGCCAGCAGCCCCGGGACAGGGTTTTTGAATGAGCAGTTCTTC. Amino acids: CASSPGTGFLNEQFF. The whole variable domain, filled in from reference TRBV5-1 and TRBJ2-1, reads KAGVTQTPRYLIKTRGQQVTLSCSPISGHRSVSWYQQTPGQGLQFLFEYFSETQRNKGNFPGRFSGRQFSNSRSEMNVSTLELGDSALYLCASSPGTGFLNEQFFGPGTRLTVL.

This rearrangement joins TRBV4-1 to TRBJ1-5; tentative D call: TRBD1 (6 bases). Per the germline V gene, CDR1 is MGHRA and CDR2 is YSYEKL. Trimming pared 1 base from V and 6 bases from J, leaving 13 bases between. CDR3 length equals 15 residues. CDR3 region: CASSQGRGVGQPQHF. CDR3 coding DNA: TGCGCCAGCAGCCAAGGCAGGGGAGTAGGTCAGCCCCAGCATTTT.